This T cell receptor (beta chain) was recovered during a study of glioma-infiltrating T cells. Amplification of TCR alpha and beta CDR3 regions from RNA used iRepertoire nested multiplex PCR. Input was roughly 85-450 ng of tissue mRNA or PBMC total RNA. Each CDR3 protein is one row after TCRdb ran MiXCR on the multiplex PCR reads. Altogether some 90,000 distinct CDR3 sequences are present, 40% being singletons, with the ten largest covering roughly two fifths. Study results and limitations: Non-neoplastic patients had below-expected tissue-blood divergence, while all gliomas exceeded expectation. Only very few CDR3 sequences appeared in both tissue and blood.

This CDR3 comprises 16 residues. Germline CDR1 reads MDHEN; CDR2 reads SYDVKM. V lost 5 bases and J lost 5; bases outside the gene matches: 12. This clonotype appeared many times. Its antigen is not identified. The V call is TRBV28, the J call TRBJ2-3; 8 nucleotides match TRBD1. This receptor was taken from a human donor with low-grade glioma or glioblastoma, undergoing nonglioma brain surgery, or in good health (not recorded which). The sequenced sample was glioma tissue, nonneoplastic brain tissue, or PBMCs (not recorded which). The CDR3 DNA reads TGTGCCAGCAGTCAACTGGACAGGGTGGGACAAGATACGCAGTATTTT. Its protein is CASSQLDRVGQDTQYF. The complete variable domain, with remaining parts taken from reference TRBV28 and TRBJ2-3, reads DVKVTQSSRYLVKRTGEKVFLECVQDMDHENMFWYRQDPGLGLRLIYFSYDVKMKEKGDIPEGYSVSREKKERFSLILESASTNQTSMYLCASSQLDRVGQDTQYFGPGTRLTVL.